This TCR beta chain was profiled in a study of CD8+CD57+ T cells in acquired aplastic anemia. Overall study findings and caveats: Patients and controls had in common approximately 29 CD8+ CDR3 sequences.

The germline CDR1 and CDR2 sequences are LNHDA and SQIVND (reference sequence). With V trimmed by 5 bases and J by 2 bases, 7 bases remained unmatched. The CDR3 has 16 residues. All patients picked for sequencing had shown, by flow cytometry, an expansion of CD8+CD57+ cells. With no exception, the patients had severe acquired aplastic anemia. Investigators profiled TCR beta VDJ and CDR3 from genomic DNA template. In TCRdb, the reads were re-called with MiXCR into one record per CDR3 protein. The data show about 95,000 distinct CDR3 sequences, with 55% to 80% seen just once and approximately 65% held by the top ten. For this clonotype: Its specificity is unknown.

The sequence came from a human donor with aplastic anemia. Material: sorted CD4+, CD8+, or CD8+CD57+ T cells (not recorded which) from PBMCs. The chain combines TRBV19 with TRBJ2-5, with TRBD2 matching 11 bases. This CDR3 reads CASSGSSGGPQETQYF. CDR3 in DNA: TGTGCCAGTAGTGGATCTAGCGGGGGGCCTCAAGAGACCCAGTACTTC.